These 10 T cell receptor beta chains were sequenced from one sample in a study of CD8+ T cells in alopecia areata. Reverse transcription of extracted RNA yielded cDNA, which provided the sequencing template. Data came from immunoSEQ multiplex PCR; TCRdb stores just in-frame clones and leaves some out. This sample has around 160,000 clones; around three fifths occur once, and the top ten carry 13% to 15%. Noted treatment: oral pan-JAK inhibitor, 5-10 mg twice daily. The sequencing here drew on CD4+ T cells sorted from blood, taken at week 24, from a patient treated with tofacitinib. These receptors all come from a human donor with alopecia areata.

In the case of this clone: A junction boundary mismatches the germline segment, possibly from a read error. V usage is TRBV13 and J usage is TRBJ2-1, with 7 bases lining up with TRBD2. The CDR3 loop spans 14 amino acids. Per the germline V gene, CDR1 is PRHDT and CDR2 is FYEKMQ (reference sequence). The CDR3 here is CASSLGGLADEQFF. The CDR3 DNA reads TGTGCCAGCAGCCTAGGAGGCCTAGCGGATGAGCAGTTCTTC.

The V and J genes are TRBV5-1 and TRBJ1-1; D is unresolved. The CDR3 is 15 residues long. Trimming took off 0 bases at V and 0 bases at J, with 9 bases between the two ends. Germline V gene sequence: CDR1 SGHRS, CDR2 YFSETQ. The CDR3 bases are TGCGCCAGCAGCTTGGGTGTACGTTTGAACACTGAAGCTTTCTTT. Translated: CASSLGVRLNTEAFF.

The rearrangement links TRBV27 to TRBJ2-3, with D possibly TRBD1 on 5 matching bases. Per the germline V gene, CDR1 is MNHEY and CDR2 is SMNVEV (reference sequence). V shed 4 bases and J shed 2 bases, with 10 bases lying between them. The CDR3 contains 14 residues. CDR3 DNA: TGTGCCAGCAGTTGGGCAGGGTCCACAGATACGCAGTATTTT. Its translation is CASSWAGSTDTQYF.

This clone was counted only a few times. V gene TRBV4-2 combines with J gene TRBJ2-3; the D is unclear. V shed 2 bases and J shed 0 bases, with 6 bases lying between them. The CDR3 consists of 14 residues. Germline CDR1 is LGHNA and CDR2 is YNFKEQ. CDR3 loop: CASSQPESTDTQYF. CDR3 nucleotide sequence: TGTGCCAGCAGCCAACCGGAGAGCACAGATACGCAGTATTTT.

The chain joins TRBV5-1 to TRBJ2-7; 8 positions agree with TRBD2. The germline CDR1 and CDR2 sequences are SGHRS and YFSETQ. With 2 bases clipped from V and 5 bases from J, the junction kept 6 bases outside the gene matches. The CDR3 length is 14 residues. The CDR3 here is CASSLRGGIDEQYF. In DNA, the CDR3 is TGCGCCAGCAGCTTACGGGGGGGCATTGACGAGCAGTACTTC.

This sequence joins TRBV5-4 and TRBJ2-5, with D possibly TRBD2 on 6 matching bases. Trimming took off 7 bases at V and 5 bases at J, with 15 bases between the two ends. CDR1 and CDR2 from the germline V gene are SGHNT and YYREEE (reference sequence). This CDR3 has 13 amino acids. The CDR3 reads CASGGGGFETQYF. The CDR3 nucleotides read TGTGCCAGCGGTGGAGGAGGGTTCGAGACCCAGTACTTC.

CDR3: CASSHPTGRYEQYF. The CDR3 nucleotides read TGTGCCAGCAGTCACCCGACAGGGAGGTACGAGCAGTACTTC. The chain joins TRBV2 to TRBJ2-7; D may be TRBD1 (7 bases). CDR1 and CDR2 from the germline V gene are SNHLY and FYNNEI. Trimming cost V 5 bases and J 4 bases, with 15 bases left between them. There are 14 residues in the CDR3.

The chain has TRBV29-1 and TRBJ1-2; a weak D match, TRBD1 (5 bases). Trimming removed 7 bases at V and 9 bases at J, with 15 bases between. Germline-derived CDR1 and CDR2 are SQVTM and ANQGSEA. This CDR3 region has 11 residues. The CDR3 DNA is TGCAGCGCCGAAAGGGGCACTCGCTACACCTTC. Protein sequence: CSAERGTRYTF.

Only one count was recorded for this clone. The chain combines TRBV7-6 with TRBJ1-1, with a possible D match to TRBD1 (5 bases). The V end was cut by 5 bases, the J end by 0 bases, with 7 bases between. Germline CDR1 SGHVS, CDR2 FNYEAQ. This CDR3 comprises 13 residues. The CDR3: CASSETVNTEAFF. In DNA form, the CDR3 reads TGTGCCAGCAGCGAGACAGTGAACACTGAAGCTTTCTTT.

The genes are TRBV7-2 and TRBJ1-6; TRBD1 aligns across 9 bases. The CDR3 runs to 15 residues. V dropped 5 bases and J dropped 10; count of bases not matched to a gene: 9. The germline gives CDR1 SGHTA, CDR2 FQGNSA. CDR3 loop: CASSRAGQGGSPLHF. The CDR3 DNA is TGTGCCAGCAGCCGAGCGGGACAGGGTGGATCACCCCTCCACTTT.